The entry below describes one T cell receptor (beta chain). Its target is not known. This entry is derived from a study of T cell responses to AZD1222 COVID-19 vaccine. Here immunoSEQ multiplex PCR was the method, and the copy in TCRdb shows in-frame clones only, minus some. This table has tens of thousands of clones, 88% appearing once. General study results and limits: Repertoires were obtained only post-peak T cell response.

The specimen was peripheral blood, collected on day 0 of MenACWY control vaccination. The sequence came from an adult in good health.

Here the CDR3 DNA reads TGTGCCAGCAGTCGTCAGGGGAACGGAAACACCATATATTTT. This gives the protein CASSRQGNGNTIYF. This chain links TRBV3-1 (or the pseudogene TRBV3-2) with TRBJ1-3; tentative D call: TRBD1 (6 bases). Germline V gene lookup returns CDR1 LGHDT and CDR2 YNNKEL (reference sequence). This CDR3 spans 14 amino acids. V lost 6 bases and J lost 4, with 13 bases in between.